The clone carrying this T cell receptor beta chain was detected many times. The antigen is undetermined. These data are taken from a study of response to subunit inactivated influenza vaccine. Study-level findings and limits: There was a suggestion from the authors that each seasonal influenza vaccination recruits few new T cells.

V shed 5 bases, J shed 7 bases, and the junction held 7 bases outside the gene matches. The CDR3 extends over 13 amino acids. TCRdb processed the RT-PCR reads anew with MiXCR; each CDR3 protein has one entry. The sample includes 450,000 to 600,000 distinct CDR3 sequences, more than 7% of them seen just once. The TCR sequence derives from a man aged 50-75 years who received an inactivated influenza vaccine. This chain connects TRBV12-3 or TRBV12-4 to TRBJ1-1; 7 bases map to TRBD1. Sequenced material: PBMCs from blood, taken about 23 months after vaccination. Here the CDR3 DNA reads TGTGCCAGCAGTACGGGACAGCGTTTTGAAGCTTTCTTT. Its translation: CASSTGQRFEAFF.